This T cell receptor (beta chain) came from a study of CD8+CD57+ T cells in acquired aplastic anemia. Overall study context: The mean DNA yield obtained from sorted CD4+ and CD8+ cells came to approximately 3.2 ug.

Genomic DNA provided the template from which TCR beta VDJ and CDR3 profiles were obtained. From the reads, TCRdb called clonotypes with MiXCR, one entry per CDR3 protein. The sample consists of roughly 200,000 distinct CDR3 sequences, approximately 60% of them appearing once. This TCR derives from a human donor in good health. What was sequenced was sorted CD4+, CD8+, or CD8+CD57+ T cells (not recorded which) from PBMCs.

This CDR3 is CASNPSGGPRNEAFF. DNA for the CDR3: TGTGCCAGCAACCCTAGCGGGGGGCCGCGCAATGAAGCTTTCTTT. J is TRBJ1-1 and V is TRBV9; a weak D match, TRBD1 (6 bases). Germline assignment: CDR1 SGDLS and CDR2 YYNGEE. This CDR3 region has 15 residues. The ends were cut back, 6 bases at V and 7 bases at J, with 22 bases in the middle.